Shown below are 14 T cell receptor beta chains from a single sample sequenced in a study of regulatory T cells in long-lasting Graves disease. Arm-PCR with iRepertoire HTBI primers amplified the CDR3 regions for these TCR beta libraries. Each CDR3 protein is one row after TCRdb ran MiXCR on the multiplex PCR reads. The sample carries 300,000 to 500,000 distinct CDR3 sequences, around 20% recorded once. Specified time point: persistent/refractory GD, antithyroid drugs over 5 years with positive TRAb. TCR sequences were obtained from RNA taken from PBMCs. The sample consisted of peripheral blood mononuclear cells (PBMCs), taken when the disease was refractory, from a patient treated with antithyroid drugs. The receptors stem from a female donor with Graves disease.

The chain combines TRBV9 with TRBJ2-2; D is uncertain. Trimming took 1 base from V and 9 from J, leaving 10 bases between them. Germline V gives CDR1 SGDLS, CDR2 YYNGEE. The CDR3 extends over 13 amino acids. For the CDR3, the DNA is TGTGCCAGCAGCGTATCCGGTACCCGGGAGCTGTTTTTT. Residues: CASSVSGTRELFF.

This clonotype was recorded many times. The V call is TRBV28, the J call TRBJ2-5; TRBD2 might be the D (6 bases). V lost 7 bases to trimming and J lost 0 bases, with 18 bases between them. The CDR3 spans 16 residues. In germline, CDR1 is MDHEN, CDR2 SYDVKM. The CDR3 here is CASIRASWRDQETQYF. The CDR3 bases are TGTGCCAGCATACGAGCATCTTGGAGGGACCAAGAGACCCAGTACTTC.

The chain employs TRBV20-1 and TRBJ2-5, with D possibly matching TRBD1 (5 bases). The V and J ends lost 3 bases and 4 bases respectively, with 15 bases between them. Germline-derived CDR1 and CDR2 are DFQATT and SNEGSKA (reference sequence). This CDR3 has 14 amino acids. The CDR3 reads CSARPGFLGETQYF. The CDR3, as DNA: TGCAGTGCTAGGCCAGGGTTTTTGGGAGAGACCCAGTACTTC.

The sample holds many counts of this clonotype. The CDR3 spells CASSTRDYFYEQYF. The CDR3 DNA follows: TGTGCCAGCAGTACCCGGGACTACTTCTACGAGCAGTACTTC. The chain employs TRBV27 and TRBJ2-7, with 7 positions matching TRBD2. Germline V lookup: CDR1 MNHEY, CDR2 SMNVEV (reference sequence). CDR3 length equals 14 residues. J was trimmed by 3 bases and V by 5 bases; bases with no gene match: 7.

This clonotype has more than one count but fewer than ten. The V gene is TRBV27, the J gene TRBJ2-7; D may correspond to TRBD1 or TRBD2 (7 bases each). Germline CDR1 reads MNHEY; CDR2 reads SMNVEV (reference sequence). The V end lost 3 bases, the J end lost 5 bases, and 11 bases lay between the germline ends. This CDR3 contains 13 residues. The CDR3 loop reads CASSLSGTDEQYF. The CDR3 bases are TGTGCCAGCAGTTTGAGCGGGACAGACGAGCAGTACTTC.

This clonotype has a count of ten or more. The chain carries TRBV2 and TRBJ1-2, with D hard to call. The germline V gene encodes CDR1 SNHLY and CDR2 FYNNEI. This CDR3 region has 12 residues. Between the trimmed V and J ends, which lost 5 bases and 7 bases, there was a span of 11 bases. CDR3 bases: TGTGCCAGCAGTCTAACATCTTCTGGCTACACCTTC. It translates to CASSLTSSGYTF.

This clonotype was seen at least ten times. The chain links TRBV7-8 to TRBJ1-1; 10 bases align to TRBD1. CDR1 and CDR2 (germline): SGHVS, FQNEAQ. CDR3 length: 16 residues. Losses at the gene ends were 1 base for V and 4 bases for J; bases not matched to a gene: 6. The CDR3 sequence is CASSLGTGGSGTEAFF. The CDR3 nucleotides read TGTGCCAGCAGCTTAGGGACAGGGGGGTCGGGCACTGAAGCTTTCTTT.

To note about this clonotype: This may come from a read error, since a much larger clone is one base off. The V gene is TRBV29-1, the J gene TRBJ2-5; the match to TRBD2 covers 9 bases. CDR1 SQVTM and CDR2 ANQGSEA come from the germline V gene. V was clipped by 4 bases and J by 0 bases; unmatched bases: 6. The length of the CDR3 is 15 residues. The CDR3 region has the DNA TGCAGCGTTGTGAGGACTAGCGCCTACCAAGAGACCCAGTACTTC. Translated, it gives CSVVRTSAYQETQYF.

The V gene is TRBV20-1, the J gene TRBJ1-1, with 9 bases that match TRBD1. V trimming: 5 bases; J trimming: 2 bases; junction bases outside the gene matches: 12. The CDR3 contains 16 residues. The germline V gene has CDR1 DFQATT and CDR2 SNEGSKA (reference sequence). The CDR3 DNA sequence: TGCAGTGCTGAGACAGGGGGACCAAGGTTCAACACTGAAGCTTTCTTT. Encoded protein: CSAETGGPRFNTEAFF.

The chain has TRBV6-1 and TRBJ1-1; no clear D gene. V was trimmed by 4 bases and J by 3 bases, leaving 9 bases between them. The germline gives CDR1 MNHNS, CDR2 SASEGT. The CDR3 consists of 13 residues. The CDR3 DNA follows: TGTGCCAGCAGTGCTTCGGACGACACTGAAGCTTTCTTT. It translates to CASSASDDTEAFF.

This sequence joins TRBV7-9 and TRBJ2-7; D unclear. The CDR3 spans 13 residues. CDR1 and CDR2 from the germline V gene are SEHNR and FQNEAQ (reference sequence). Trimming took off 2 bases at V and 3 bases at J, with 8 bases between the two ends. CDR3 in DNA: TGTGCCAGCAGCTTATCTATCGACTACGAGCAGTACTTC. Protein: CASSLSIDYEQYF.

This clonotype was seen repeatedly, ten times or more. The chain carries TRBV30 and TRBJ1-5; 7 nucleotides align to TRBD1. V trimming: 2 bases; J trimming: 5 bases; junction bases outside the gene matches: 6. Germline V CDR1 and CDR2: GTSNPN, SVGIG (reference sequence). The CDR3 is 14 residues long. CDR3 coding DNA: TGTGCCTGGAGTACAGGGGTAGGGCATCAGCCCCAGCATTTT. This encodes CAWSTGVGHQPQHF.

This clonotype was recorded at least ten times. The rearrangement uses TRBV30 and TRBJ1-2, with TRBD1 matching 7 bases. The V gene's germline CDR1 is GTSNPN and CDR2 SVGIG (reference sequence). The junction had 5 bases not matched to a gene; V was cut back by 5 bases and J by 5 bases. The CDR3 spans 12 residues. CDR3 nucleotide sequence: TGTGCCTGGTGGACAGGCAATTATGGCTACACCTTC. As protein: CAWWTGNYGYTF.

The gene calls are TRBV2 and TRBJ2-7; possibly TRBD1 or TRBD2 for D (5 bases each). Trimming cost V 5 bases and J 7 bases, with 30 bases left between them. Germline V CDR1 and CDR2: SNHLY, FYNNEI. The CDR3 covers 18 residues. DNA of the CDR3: TGTGCCAGCAGTAAGCTACAGGTCGGGGCGGGCCCTACGAGGGAGCAGTACTTC. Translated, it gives CASSKLQVGAGPTREQYF. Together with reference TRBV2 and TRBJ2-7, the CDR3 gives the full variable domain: EPEVTQTPSHQVTQMGQEVILRCVPISNHLYFYWYRQILGQKVEFLVSFYNNEISEKSEIFDDQFSVERPDGSNFTLKIRSTKLEDSAMYFCASSKLQVGAGPTREQYFGPGTRLTVT.